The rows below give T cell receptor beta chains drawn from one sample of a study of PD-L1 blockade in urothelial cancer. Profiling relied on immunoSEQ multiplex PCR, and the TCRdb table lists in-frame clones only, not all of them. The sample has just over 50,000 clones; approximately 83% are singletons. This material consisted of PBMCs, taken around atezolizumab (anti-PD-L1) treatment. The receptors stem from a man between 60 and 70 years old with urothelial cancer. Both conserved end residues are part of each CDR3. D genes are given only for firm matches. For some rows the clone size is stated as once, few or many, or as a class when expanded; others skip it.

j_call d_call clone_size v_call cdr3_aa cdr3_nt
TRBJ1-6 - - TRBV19 CASSIQLKGINSPLHF TGTGCCAGTAGTATCCAGCTTAAGGGGATTAATTCACCCCTCCACTTT
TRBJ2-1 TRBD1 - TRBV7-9 CASSSGGGEQFF TGTGCCAGCAGCTCAGGGGGCGGTGAGCAGTTCTTC
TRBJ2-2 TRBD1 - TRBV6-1 CASSARGHSGELFF TGTGCCAGCAGTGCCAGGGGGCATAGCGGGGAGCTGTTTTTT
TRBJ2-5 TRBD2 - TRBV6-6 CASSLMAGDVGTQYF TGTGCCAGCAGTTTAATGGCGGGGGATGTTGGGACCCAGTACTTC
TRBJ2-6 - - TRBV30 CAWSRDSGANVLTF TGTGCCTGGAGTAGAGACTCTGGGGCCAACGTCCTGACTTTC
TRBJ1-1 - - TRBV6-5 CASSYSGVRNTEAFF TGTGCCAGCAGTTACTCAGGGGTTCGGAACACTGAAGCTTTCTTT
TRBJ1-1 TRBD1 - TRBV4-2 CASSLQGVGTEAFF TGTGCCAGCAGCTTACAGGGGGTTGGCACTGAAGCTTTCTTT
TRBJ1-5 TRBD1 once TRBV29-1 CSARQPGTGLFVNQPQHF TGCAGCGCCCGACAACCCGGGACAGGGCTCTTTGTCAATCAGCCCCAGCATTTT
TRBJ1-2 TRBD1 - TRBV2 CASRGTGDDGYTF TGTGCCAGCAGGGGGACAGGGGACGATGGCTACACCTTC
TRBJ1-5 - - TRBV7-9 CASSLEGGQPQHF TGTGCCAGCAGCTTAGAAGGGGGTCAGCCCCAGCATTTT
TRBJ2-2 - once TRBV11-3 CASSLTAANTGELFF TGTGCCAGCAGCCTGACTGCCGCGAACACCGGGGAGCTGTTTTTT
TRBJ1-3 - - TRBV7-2 CASSLPTYASGNTIYF TGTGCCAGCAGCTTACCCACCTACGCATCTGGAAACACCATATATTTT
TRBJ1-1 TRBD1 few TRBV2 CASSDRGRRTEAFF TGTGCCAGCAGCGACAGGGGGCGCAGGACTGAAGCTTTCTTT
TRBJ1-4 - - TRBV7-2 CASSLAVGENEKLFF TGTGCCAGCAGCTTAGCAGTAGGGGAAAATGAAAAACTGTTTTTT
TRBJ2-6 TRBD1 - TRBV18 CASSQTAGGTSGANVLTF TGTGCCAGCTCACAGACGGCAGGGGGTACCTCTGGGGCCAACGTCCTGACTTTC
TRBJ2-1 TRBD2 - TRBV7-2 CASSLTSGSVGEQFF TGTGCCAGCAGCCTGACTAGCGGGAGTGTTGGCGAGCAGTTCTTC
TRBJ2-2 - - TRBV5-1 CASSLTENTGELFF TGCGCCAGCAGCTTGACAGAGAACACCGGGGAGCTGTTTTTT
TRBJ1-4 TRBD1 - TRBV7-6 CASSLRGGQGAEKLFF TGTGCCAGCAGCTTAAGGGGGGGACAGGGGGCTGAAAAACTGTTTTTT
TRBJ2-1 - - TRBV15 CATSRDRSRNNEQFF TGTGCCACCAGCAGAGATCGGAGTAGAAACAATGAGCAGTTCTTC
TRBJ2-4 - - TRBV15 CATSRSTALAKNIQYF TGTGCCACCAGCAGAAGCACCGCTTTAGCCAAAAACATTCAGTACTTC
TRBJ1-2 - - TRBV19 CASNRGVRQGYTF TGTGCCAGTAATCGGGGGGTTCGCCAGGGCTACACCTTC
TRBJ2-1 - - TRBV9 CASSPRTVHNEQFF TGTGCCAGCAGCCCGCGGACAGTCCACAATGAGCAGTTCTTC
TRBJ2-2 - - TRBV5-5 CASSLAPQGALGELFF TGTGCCAGCAGCTTGGCACCTCAAGGGGCATTGGGTGAGCTGTTTTTT
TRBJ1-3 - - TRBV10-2 CASSEQGVGNTIYF TGCGCCAGCAGTGAACAGGGTGTAGGCAACACCATATATTTT
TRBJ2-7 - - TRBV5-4 CASSSAVSRYEQYF TGTGCCAGCAGCTCCGCGGTTAGCCGCTACGAGCAGTACTTC
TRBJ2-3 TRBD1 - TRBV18 CASSPRGAGGWSDTQYF TGTGCCAGCTCACCAAGAGGAGCAGGGGGCTGGTCAGATACGCAGTATTTT
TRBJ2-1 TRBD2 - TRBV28 CASTSSGRANSYNEQFF TGTGCCAGCACCTCTAGCGGGAGGGCCAATTCCTACAATGAGCAGTTCTTC
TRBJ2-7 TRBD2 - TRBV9 CASSPRPGGSYEQYF TGTGCCAGCAGCCCCCGGCCGGGAGGCTCCTACGAGCAGTACTTC
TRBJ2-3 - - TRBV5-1 CASSLEGDTQYF TGCGCCAGTAGTCTCGAGGGTGATACGCAGTATTTT
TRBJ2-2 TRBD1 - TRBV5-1 CASSLATGANTGELFF TGCGCCAGCAGCTTGGCGACAGGGGCGAACACCGGGGAGCTGTTTTTT
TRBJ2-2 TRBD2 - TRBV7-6 CASSALLAGATGELFF TGTGCCAGCAGCGCCTTGCTAGCGGGAGCCACCGGGGAGCTGTTTTTT
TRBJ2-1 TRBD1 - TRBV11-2 CASSLDSTGGVSSYNEQFF TGTGCCAGCAGCTTAGATAGTACAGGGGGTGTGAGCTCCTACAATGAGCAGTTCTTC
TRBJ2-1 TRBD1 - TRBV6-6 CASSKWDSQYNEQFF TGTGCCAGCAGTAAGTGGGACAGTCAATACAATGAGCAGTTCTTC
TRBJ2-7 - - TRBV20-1 CSALRAGEYF TGCAGTGCCCTCCGGGCAGGGGAGTACTTC
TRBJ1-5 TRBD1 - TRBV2 CASSSQASGGYSNQPQHF TGTGCCAGCAGTTCACAGGCTTCAGGGGGTTATAGCAATCAGCCCCAGCATTTT
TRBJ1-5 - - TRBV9 CASSAEGRMGENQPQHF TGTGCCAGCAGCGCAGAGGGAAGAATGGGAGAGAATCAGCCCCAGCATTTT
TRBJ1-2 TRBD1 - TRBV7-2 CASSLTGGNGYTF TGTGCCAGCAGCTTGACAGGGGGCAATGGCTACACCTTC
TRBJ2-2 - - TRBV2 CASSYGELFF TGTGCCAGCAGTTACGGGGAGCTGTTTTTT
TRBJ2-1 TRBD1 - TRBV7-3 CASSRSGQNYNEQFF TGTGCCAGCAGCCGTTCGGGACAGAACTACAATGAGCAGTTCTTC
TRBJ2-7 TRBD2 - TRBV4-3 CASSQDVAGVVLSYEQYF TGCGCCAGCAGCCAAGACGTAGCGGGAGTAGTGCTTTCCTACGAGCAGTACTTC
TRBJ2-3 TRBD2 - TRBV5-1 CASSSAPGLAGGDTQYF TGCGCCAGCAGCTCCGCTCCGGGACTAGCGGGAGGGGATACGCAGTATTTT
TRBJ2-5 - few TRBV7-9 CASSLGARSPETQYF TGTGCCAGCAGCTTAGGGGCCAGGTCGCCGGAGACCCAGTACTTC
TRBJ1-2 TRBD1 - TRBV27 CASQAPGQGIYGYTF TGTGCCAGTCAGGCTCCGGGACAGGGGATCTATGGCTACACCTTC
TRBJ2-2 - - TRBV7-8 CASSLVGEAGGELFF TGTGCCAGCAGCTTAGTGGGAGAAGCGGGCGGGGAGCTGTTTTTT
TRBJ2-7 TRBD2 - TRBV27 CASSPRLAGYYEQYF TGTGCCAGCAGTCCCCGACTAGCGGGATACTACGAGCAGTACTTC
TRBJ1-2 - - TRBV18 CASSPLRGSPNYGYTF TGTGCCAGCTCACCACTCAGGGGTAGTCCCAACTATGGCTACACCTTC
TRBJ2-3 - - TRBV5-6 CASSFFGGSTDTQYF TGTGCCAGCAGCTTCTTTGGCGGGAGCACAGATACGCAGTATTTT
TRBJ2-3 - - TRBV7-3 CASSLRASGTDTQYF TGTGCCAGCAGCCTCCGGGCTAGCGGCACAGATACGCAGTATTTT
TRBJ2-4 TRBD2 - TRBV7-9 CASSLISGRANIQYF TGTGCCAGCAGCCTCATTAGCGGGAGAGCGAACATTCAGTACTTC
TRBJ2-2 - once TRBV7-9 CASSLVSPGTGELFF TGTGCCAGCAGCTTAGTATCCCCCGGTACCGGGGAGCTGTTTTTT
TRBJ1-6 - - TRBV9 CASSVGQYNSPLHF TGTGCCAGCAGCGTAGGGCAGTATAATTCACCCCTCCACTTT
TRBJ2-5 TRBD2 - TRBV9 CASSVGLAGETGTQYF TGTGCCAGCAGCGTCGGTCTAGCGGGGGAAACGGGGACCCAGTACTTC
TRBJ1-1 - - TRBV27 CASMRGGGEAFF TGTGCCAGCATGAGAGGGGGTGGTGAAGCTTTCTTT